A single T cell receptor beta chain is shown here with its context. What it recognizes is unknown. Treatment given: oral pan-JAK inhibitor, 5-10 mg twice daily. This specimen belongs to a study of CD8+ T cells in alopecia areata. Whole-study context: Tofacitinib administration to treated patients was oral, at 5 to 10 mg twice daily. Study-wide results and caveats: Mouse data revealed clearer TCR sharing than patient data did, a gap possibly tied to HLA. Whether baseline CD8+ expansion is linked to response remains uncertain, given a single nonresponder. Many of the expanded lesional clones endured in scalp and blood while on tofacitinib.

Isolated RNA was reverse transcribed into cDNA used as the sequencing template. TCRdb's table, derived via immunoSEQ multiplex PCR, lists solely in-frame clones and lacks some. The sample shows under 350,000 clones, about 62% of them seen only once. The sample in question was CD4+ T cells sorted from blood, obtained at week 24, from a patient treated with tofacitinib. This receptor was obtained from a human donor with alopecia areata.

In DNA, the CDR3 is TGTGCCAGCCGGGGACAGCCCTACACAGATACGCAGTATTTT. It translates to CASRGQPYTDTQYF. The V gene is TRBV6-6, the J gene TRBJ2-3; 7 bases fit TRBD1. Germline values: CDR1 MNHNY, CDR2 SVGAGI (reference sequence). V was clipped by 8 bases and J by 2 bases; unmatched bases: 7. The CDR3 runs 14 residues.